The entry below describes one TCR beta chain. J lost 2 bases, V lost 5 bases, and 11 bases had no gene match. Germline loops: CDR1 SGDLS, CDR2 YYNGEE. CDR3 size: 16 residues. The sample belongs to a study of blood T cell repertoires in COVID-19. Measured with immunoSEQ multiplex PCR; TCRdb has only the in-frame clones, and not every one. This table has about 160,000 clones, 85% to 95% appearing once. Material: peripheral blood. The genes are TRBV9 and TRBJ1-2; 8 bases line up with TRBD1. The TCR sequence derives from a woman between 50 and 59 years old with acute or convalescent COVID-19. Here the CDR3 DNA reads TGTGCCAGCAGAGATTGGACGACAGGGGAGAACTATGGCTACACCTTC. Amino acids: CASRDWTTGENYGYTF.